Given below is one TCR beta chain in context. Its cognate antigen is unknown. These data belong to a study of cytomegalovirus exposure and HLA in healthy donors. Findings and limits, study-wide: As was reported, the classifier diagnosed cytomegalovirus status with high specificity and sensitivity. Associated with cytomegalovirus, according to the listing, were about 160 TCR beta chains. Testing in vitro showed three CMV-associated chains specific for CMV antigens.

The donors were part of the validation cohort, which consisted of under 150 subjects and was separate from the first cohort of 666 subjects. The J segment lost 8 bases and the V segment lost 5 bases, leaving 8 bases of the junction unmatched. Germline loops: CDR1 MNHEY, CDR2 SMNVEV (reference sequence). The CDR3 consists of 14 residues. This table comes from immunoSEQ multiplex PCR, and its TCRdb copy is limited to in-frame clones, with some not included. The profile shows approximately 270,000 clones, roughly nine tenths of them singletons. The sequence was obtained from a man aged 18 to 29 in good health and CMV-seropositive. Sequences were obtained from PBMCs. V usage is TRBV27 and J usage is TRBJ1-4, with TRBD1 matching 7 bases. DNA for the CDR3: TGTGCCAGCAGTATTCAGGGGGGTGGCGAAAAACTGTTTTTT. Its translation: CASSIQGGGEKLFF.